Below, 20 T cell receptor beta chains from the same sample are listed, as sequenced in a study of blood T cells in healthy people across ages. A second about 6 to 12 cycle PCR used barcoded and J-beta primers. One entry per CDR3 protein results from TCRdb running MiXCR on the 5' RACE reads. The sample includes about 1 million distinct CDR3 sequences, more than 35% seen only once; the top ten take 18%. Sequencing used blood. The receptor source for this set is a woman aged 55-70 years in good health.

This rearrangement joins TRBV7-9 to TRBJ1-2; D might be TRBD1 (6 bases). CDR1 SEHNR and CDR2 FQNEAQ come from the germline V gene (reference sequence). This CDR3 has 13 amino acids. The ends were cut back, 5 bases at V and 6 bases at J, with 13 bases in the middle. The CDR3 is CASSGGSEDGYTF. CDR3 nucleotide sequence: TGTGCCAGCAGCGGGGGCAGTGAGGATGGCTACACCTTC.

In this sample, this clonotype turned up once. The rearrangement joins TRBV20-1 to TRBJ2-3, with TRBD2 as a possible D gene (6 bases). The CDR3 runs to 12 residues. Trimming stripped 7 bases from V and 2 bases from J, with 10 bases between. Germline V gene data show CDR1 as DFQATT and CDR2 as SNEGSKA (reference sequence). CDR3 DNA sequence: TGCAGTGGGGACTCGGACACAGATACGCAGTATTTT. Amino acid sequence: CSGDSDTDTQYF.

V gene TRBV20-1 combines with J gene TRBJ1-2, with D tentatively TRBD1 (6 bases). Germline V gene sequence: CDR1 DFQATT, CDR2 SNEGSKA (reference sequence). The V and J ends lost 0 bases and 2 bases respectively, with 13 bases between them. The CDR3 totals 15 residues. This chain's CDR3 is CSARDSTGRNYGYTF. The DNA for the CDR3 is TGCAGTGCTAGAGACAGTACAGGGAGGAACTATGGCTACACCTTC.

This chain joins TRBV7-8 and TRBJ2-3; a possible D gene is TRBD1 (6 bases). Trimming cost V 5 bases and J 8 bases, with 17 bases left between them. Per the germline V gene, CDR1 is SGHVS and CDR2 is FQNEAQ. This CDR3 comprises 14 residues. CDR3 region: CASSQGHREGTQYF. CDR3 coding DNA: TGTGCCAGCAGCCAGGGACACCGAGAGGGTACGCAGTATTTT.

This chain connects TRBV11-2 to TRBJ2-4; 10 bases are a match to TRBD1. The end of the DNA fits TRBJ2-7 better, so the J call may be wrong. Germline V CDR1 and CDR2: SGHAT, FQNNGV. The CDR3 is 16 residues long. CDR3 coding DNA: TGTGCCAGCAGCAAGGGCCGGGACAGGGGATCGGGCGAGCAGTACTTC. Protein: CASSKGRDRGSGEQYF.

The rearrangement joins TRBV30 to TRBJ1-2; D is unresolved. CDR1 and CDR2 from the germline V gene are GTSNPN and SVGIG (reference sequence). CDR3 length: 12 amino acids. Trimming shortened V by 5 bases and J by 5 bases, and 12 bases separated the two germline ends. DNA for the CDR3: TGTGCCTGGGACGGGTCGCCTTATGGCTACACCTTC. Residues: CAWDGSPYGYTF.

This clonotype was seen a single time. J is TRBJ1-5 and V is TRBV20-1; tentative D call: TRBD1 (6 bases). The CDR3 extends over 15 amino acids. The germline gives CDR1 DFQATT, CDR2 SNEGSKA (reference sequence). The germline V and J ends were trimmed by 1 base and 6 bases, with 16 bases remaining between them. The CDR3 sequence: CSARGQAILGQPQHF. In DNA form, the CDR3 reads TGCAGTGCTAGAGGACAGGCGATATTGGGTCAGCCCCAGCATTTT.

The genes are TRBV7-6 and TRBJ2-5, with a weak D call TRBD2 (5 bases). CDR1 and CDR2 (germline): SGHVS, FNYEAQ. Trimming pared 7 bases from V and 5 bases from J, leaving 17 bases between. The CDR3 runs to 14 residues. CDR3: CASTVLSKRETQYF. CDR3 nucleotide sequence: TGTGCCAGCACCGTATTGTCTAAGCGGGAGACCCAGTACTTC.

The CDR3 here is CASGYTEAFF. CDR3 DNA sequence: TGTGCCAGCGGATACACTGAAGCTTTCTTT. The chain carries TRBV27 and TRBJ1-1, with D hard to call. From germline, CDR1 is MNHEY and CDR2 SMNVEV (reference sequence). V shed 8 bases and J shed 3 bases, with 4 bases lying between them. CDR3 length: 10 amino acids.

The table lists this clonotype with a few counts. The gene calls are TRBV7-7 and TRBJ2-5; 9 bases are shared with TRBD1. The V gene's germline CDR1 is SSHAT and CDR2 FNYEAQ (reference sequence). Losses at the gene ends were 4 bases for V and 2 bases for J; bases not matched to a gene: 5. The CDR3 extends over 15 amino acids. The CDR3 nucleotides are TGTGCCAGCAGCTCCGGGACAGGGACTCAAGAGACCCAGTACTTC. This gives the protein CASSSGTGTQETQYF.

A single count supports this clonotype. The CDR3 DNA follows: TGCGCCAGCAGCTCCGGAGGGGGGGCTGAAGCTTTCTTT. It translates to CASSSGGGAEAFF. This chain joins TRBV5-1 and TRBJ1-1; D is perhaps TRBD1 (6 bases). Germline loops: CDR1 SGHRS, CDR2 YFSETQ. Trimming removed 3 bases from V and 6 bases from J, with 12 bases in between. The length of the CDR3 is 13 residues.

The V call is TRBV7-6, the J call TRBJ2-6, with D perhaps TRBD1 (6 bases). Between the trimmed V and J ends, which lost 5 bases and 0 bases, there was a span of 14 bases. The CDR3 loop spans 17 amino acids. Looked up from germline, CDR1 is SGHVS and CDR2 is FNYEAQ. CDR3 DNA: TGTGCCAGCAGCCCAATCGGACAGCCCTCTGGGGCCAACGTCCTGACTTTC. It specifies CASSPIGQPSGANVLTF.

The chain is built from TRBV20-1 and TRBJ1-1; TRBD1 matches 10 bases. Germline V lookup: CDR1 DFQATT, CDR2 SNEGSKA (reference sequence). J gave up 10 bases and V 3 bases, and 8 bases lay outside the gene matches. The CDR3 length is 13 residues. The CDR3 sequence: CSARTGGGEGAFF. CDR3 coding DNA: TGCAGTGCTAGGACAGGGGGCGGAGAGGGAGCTTTCTTT.

Only a few counts were recorded for this clonotype. V gene TRBV20-1 combines with J gene TRBJ2-7, with 12 bases aligning to TRBD1. This CDR3 has 20 residues. Germline assignment: CDR1 DFQATT and CDR2 SNEGSKA (reference sequence). Losses at the gene ends were 0 bases for V and 6 bases for J; bases not matched to a gene: 21. The CDR3 DNA reads TGCAGTGCTAGAGATTTCTCCATACTCTCCGGGACAGGGGGCAATGGCGAGCAGTACTTC. Amino acid sequence: CSARDFSILSGTGGNGEQYF.

This clonotype has just a few counts. The J gene is TRBJ2-3, the V gene TRBV7-2; 7 nucleotides match TRBD1. V lost 5 bases to trimming and J lost 5 bases; unmatched junction nucleotides: 10. The CDR3 is made up of 15 amino acids. CDR1 and CDR2 (germline): SGHTA, FQGNSA. The CDR3 DNA is TGTGCCAGCAGCCTTGACAGGGTAAAGGGAGATACGCAGTATTTT. Translated: CASSLDRVKGDTQYF.

This sequence joins TRBV7-8 and TRBJ1-2; D uncertain. Germline V gene lookup returns CDR1 SGHVS and CDR2 FQNEAQ. This CDR3 is 14 amino acids long. V was clipped by 5 bases and J by 6 bases, with 16 bases between them. In nucleotides, the CDR3 is TGTGCCAGCAGCCCCACTCGGATCCCAGATGGCTACACCTTC. Encoded protein: CASSPTRIPDGYTF.

The chain carries TRBV6-1 and TRBJ2-5, with TRBD1 as a possible D gene (6 bases). The last part of the DNA fits TRBJ2-7 better; the J call may be wrong. The CDR3 runs to 12 residues. Germline V CDR1 and CDR2: MNHNS, SASEGT. For the CDR3, the DNA is TGTGCCAGCAGGAAGGACAGCTACGAGCAGTACTTC. Its protein is CASRKDSYEQYF.

The J gene is TRBJ2-3, the V gene TRBV6-1; D possibly corresponds to TRBD2 (7 bases). The CDR3 spans 16 residues. Germline assignment: CDR1 MNHNS and CDR2 SASEGT. V was pared by 11 bases and J by 1 base, with 22 bases between. In DNA, the CDR3 is TGTGCCGGCGGGGGCTGGCGGGAGAAGGGCACAGATACGCAGTATTTT. It specifies CAGGGWREKGTDTQYF.

The V call is TRBV3-1, the J call TRBJ1-2; 10 bases are shared with TRBD1. The germline CDR1 and CDR2 sequences are LGHDT and YNNKEL (reference sequence). CDR3 length: 13 amino acids. The J segment lost 6 bases and the V segment lost 8 bases, leaving 6 bases of the junction unmatched. CDR3 nucleotides: TGTGCCAGCCGGGACAGGGGAGAGGATGGCTACACCTTC. It encodes CASRDRGEDGYTF.

The CDR3 sequence: CSARLDPRPSSYNEQFF. The DNA of the CDR3 is TGCAGTGCTAGGTTGGACCCACGCCCGAGCTCCTACAATGAGCAGTTCTTC. This rearrangement joins TRBV20-1 to TRBJ2-1, with no clear D. This CDR3 spans 17 amino acids. Germline CDR1 is DFQATT and CDR2 is SNEGSKA (reference sequence). V was pared by 3 bases and J by 0 bases, with 18 bases between.